Each of the 27 T cell receptor beta chains below was sequenced from the same sample in a study of blood T cell repertoires in COVID-19 (TCRdb year 2020). Libraries were prepared through the immunoSEQ multiplex PCR assay. Drawn from immuneACCESS, this table holds only the in-frame rearrangements with V and J called that TCRdb kept. Clones are partly lost; checked studies trace under half to an unresolved V gene and leave the rest unexplained. This sample gives over 200,000 clones in total; approximately 84% of them show up just once. The ten biggest clones cover roughly 8% of the sample. Input material: peripheral blood. These receptors all stem from a woman aged 45-59 years with active or convalescent COVID-19.

The chain carries TRBV18 and TRBJ2-2, with 7 bases that match TRBD1. V shed 1 base, J shed 0 bases, and the junction held 2 bases outside the gene matches. This CDR3 comprises 16 residues. Germline V gene data show CDR1 as KGHSH and CDR2 as LQKENI. The CDR3, as DNA: TGTGCCAGCTCACCACGACAGGGCTCGAACACCGGGGAGCTGTTTTTT. Translation: CASSPRQGSNTGELFF.

This chain connects TRBV9 to TRBJ2-7; perhaps TRBD1 as D (5 bases). This CDR3 is built from 12 residues. Trimming cost V 3 bases and J 9 bases, with 13 bases left between them. Germline V CDR1 and CDR2: SGDLS, YYNGEE. The CDR3 reads CASSATLGAQYF. DNA for the CDR3: TGTGCCAGCAGCGCAACCCTAGGGGCGCAGTACTTC.

The chain is built from TRBV29-1 and TRBJ2-5, with a weak D call TRBD2 (7 bases). Germline V lookup: CDR1 SQVTM, CDR2 ANQGSEA. CDR3 length: 12 residues. The V end lost 5 bases, the J end lost 4 bases, and 11 bases lay between the germline ends. CDR3 nucleotide sequence: TGCAGCGTTCGAGGGGGGGTAGAGACCCAGTACTTC. Protein: CSVRGGVETQYF. Filled out from reference TRBV29-1 and TRBJ2-5, the complete variable domain reads SAVISQKPSRDICQRGTSLTIQCQVDSQVTMMFWYRQQPGQSLTLIATANQGSEATYESGFVIDKFPISRPNLTFSTLTVSNMSPEDSSIYLCSVRGGVETQYFGPGTRLLVL.

This clone was detected many times. V gene TRBV27 combines with J gene TRBJ1-5; 9 bases line up with TRBD1. Germline CDR1 is MNHEY and CDR2 is SMNVEV (reference sequence). The CDR3 is made up of 15 amino acids. The ends lost 4 bases at V and 3 bases at J; junction bases unmatched: 4. CDR3 DNA sequence: TGTGCCAGCAGTTCACAGGGGGCCACCAATCAGCCCCAGCATTTT. It codes for CASSSQGATNQPQHF.

J is TRBJ1-1 and V is TRBV5-1; no clear D. The V gene lost 1 base and the J gene lost 0 bases, with 7 bases spanning the gap. Germline CDR1 SGHRS, CDR2 YFSETQ. The CDR3 contains 14 residues. This CDR3 is CASSLTVLNTEAFF. For the CDR3, the DNA is TGCGCCAGCAGCTTGACAGTTTTGAACACTGAAGCTTTCTTT.

This clone showed up just once. The rearrangement links TRBV10-3 to TRBJ2-3; a possible D gene is TRBD2 (5 bases). The germline gives CDR1 ENHRY, CDR2 SYGVKD. There are 15 residues in the CDR3. V was clipped by 6 bases and J by 4 bases, with 17 bases between them. CDR3 loop: CAIRPKGGFPDTQYF. The CDR3 nucleotides read TGTGCCATCAGACCTAAGGGCGGGTTCCCAGATACGCAGTATTTT.

The rearrangement uses TRBV7-3 and TRBJ2-3; D unresolved. The CDR3 contains 14 residues. V lost 5 bases and J 6 bases, leaving 15 bases between the germline ends. Germline V lookup: CDR1 SGHTA, CDR2 FQGTGA. The CDR3 bases are TGTGCCAGCAGCCGATCTCTAGTGAGCGATACGCAGTATTTT. This sequence encodes CASSRSLVSDTQYF. Complete variable domain (other parts from reference TRBV7-3 and TRBJ2-3): GAGVSQTPSNKVTEKGKYVELRCDPISGHTALYWYRQSLGQGPEFLIYFQGTGAADDSGLPNDRFFAVRPEGSVSTLKIQRTERGDSAVYLCASSRSLVSDTQYFGPGTRLTVL.

In this sample, this clone turned up a few times. Other DNA sequences in the sample encode the same CDR3. CDR3 residues: CASSEKTSGANNEQFF. In nucleotides, the CDR3 is TGCGCCAGCAGTGAGAAGACTAGCGGAGCCAACAATGAGCAGTTCTTC. This chain connects TRBV10-1 to TRBJ2-1; TRBD2 matches 9 bases. The CDR3 spans 16 residues. The trim removed 2 bases at V and 5 bases at J, leaving 7 bases unmatched. The germline V gene has CDR1 WNHNN and CDR2 SYGVQD (reference sequence).

The chain combines TRBV30 with TRBJ2-1; TRBD2 matches at 10 bases. CDR3 size: 20 residues. With 3 bases clipped from V and 1 base from J, the junction kept 18 bases outside the gene matches. CDR1 and CDR2 (germline): GTSNPN, SVGIG (reference sequence). CDR3 bases: TGTGCCTGGAGCCAAACTACGACTAGCGGGTACCAAATTTCCTACAATGAGCAGTTCTTC. Its protein is CAWSQTTTSGYQISYNEQFF.

The chain is built from TRBV19 and TRBJ1-5, with D uncertain. There are 12 residues in the CDR3. In germline, CDR1 is LNHDA, CDR2 SQIVND (reference sequence). Trimming stripped 3 bases from V and 7 bases from J, with 7 bases between. For the CDR3, the DNA is TGTGCCAGTAGTATTGGGAGGCAGCCCCAGCATTTT. Amino acid sequence: CASSIGRQPQHF.

The V and J genes are TRBV19 and TRBJ1-1; a possible D gene is TRBD1 (6 bases). CDR3 length: 14 amino acids. V was pared by 3 bases and J by 5 bases, with 13 bases between. Germline V CDR1 and CDR2: LNHDA, SQIVND (reference sequence). The CDR3 protein is CASSIKGGRTEAFF. CDR3 nucleotide sequence: TGTGCCAGTAGTATCAAAGGGGGTCGGACTGAAGCTTTCTTT.

The genes are TRBV5-1 and TRBJ1-1, with TRBD1 as a possible D gene (5 bases). With 0 bases removed from V and 5 bases from J, the gap between germline ends came to 14 bases. The germline V gene has CDR1 SGHRS and CDR2 YFSETQ. CDR3 length equals 15 residues. This chain's CDR3 is CASSLEGRAKTEAFF. For the CDR3, the DNA is TGCGCCAGCAGCTTGGAAGGCAGGGCGAAGACTGAAGCTTTCTTT.

The chain is built from TRBV5-1 and TRBJ1-2; D perhaps matches TRBD1 (6 bases). The germline V gene encodes CDR1 SGHRS and CDR2 YFSETQ. CDR3 size: 14 residues. V shed 4 bases and J shed 8 bases, with 18 bases lying between them. The CDR3 DNA reads as TGCGCCAGCAGCCTTGGGACGGGACATGTAGGCTACACCTTC. Its translation: CASSLGTGHVGYTF.

DNA of the CDR3: TGTGCCAGCAGTGCCCCCCCGGGACAGGGAGATACTGAAGCTTTCTTT. Protein sequence: CASSAPPGQGDTEAFF. The chain combines TRBV6-1 with TRBJ1-1; TRBD1 aligns across 9 bases. Germline V gives CDR1 MNHNS, CDR2 SASEGT. CDR3 length: 16 residues. After removal of 4 bases from V and 5 bases from J, the junction contained 11 bases not matched to a gene.

The CDR3, as DNA: TGCGCCAGCAGCCAAGACAGGGTTATTAATGAAAAACTGTTTTTT. This gives the protein CASSQDRVINEKLFF. The genes are TRBV4-1 and TRBJ1-4; perhaps TRBD1 as D (5 bases). This CDR3 comprises 15 residues. Trimming took 0 bases from V and 4 from J, leaving 9 bases between them. Germline values: CDR1 MGHRA, CDR2 YSYEKL.

The rearrangement joins TRBV28 to TRBJ1-4, with D unresolved. Germline-derived CDR1 and CDR2 are MDHEN and SYDVKM. V lost 1 base and J lost 0, with 6 bases in between. This CDR3 spans 15 amino acids. The CDR3 coding sequence is TGTGCCAGCAGTTTATCAGGTGCAACTAATGAAAAACTGTTTTTT. This encodes CASSLSGATNEKLFF.

The rearrangement joins TRBV9 to TRBJ1-2; the match to TRBD1 covers 8 bases. The CDR3 runs 13 residues. V dropped 6 bases and J dropped 4; count of bases not matched to a gene: 5. In germline, CDR1 is SGDLS, CDR2 YYNGEE. The CDR3 reads CASTAGGLYGYTF. The CDR3 DNA sequence: TGTGCCAGCACGGCAGGGGGCCTCTATGGCTACACCTTC.

The V gene is TRBV5-1, the J gene TRBJ2-7; 10 bases match TRBD1. The CDR3 runs 13 residues. The germline V gene has CDR1 SGHRS and CDR2 YFSETQ. V shed 3 bases, J shed 7 bases, and the junction held 4 bases outside the gene matches. CDR3: CASSSGQGGEQYF. In DNA, the CDR3 is TGCGCCAGCAGCTCAGGACAGGGGGGAGAGCAGTACTTC.

This chain joins TRBV11-2 and TRBJ2-7; possibly TRBD1 for D (6 bases). The ends were cut back, 0 bases at V and 4 bases at J, with 13 bases in the middle. Germline CDR1 is SGHAT and CDR2 is FQNNGV. This CDR3 is built from 15 residues. Here the CDR3 reads CASSLDNRQGYEQYV. In DNA form, the CDR3 reads TGTGCCAGCAGCTTAGATAATCGGCAGGGGTACGAGCAGTACGTC.

J is TRBJ1-2 and V is TRBV19; a weak D match, TRBD1 (6 bases). The germline CDR1 and CDR2 sequences are LNHDA and SQIVND (reference sequence). The CDR3 has 13 amino acids. V was trimmed by 8 bases and J by 4 bases, leaving 14 bases between them. The CDR3 bases are TGTGCCAGTGGCAGGGGAGCTGGCTATGGCTACACCTTC. This encodes CASGRGAGYGYTF. Supplemented by reference TRBV19 and TRBJ1-2, the full variable domain reads DGGITQSPKYLFRKEGQNVTLSCEQNLNHDAMYWYRQDPGQGLRLIYYSQIVNDFQKGDIAEGYSVSREKKESFPLTVTSAQKNPTAFYLCASGRGAGYGYTFGSGTRLTVV.

The count of this clone is one. This chain links TRBV9 with TRBJ1-2; 7 bases agree with TRBD1. Germline values: CDR1 SGDLS, CDR2 YYNGEE. Unmatched junction bases numbered 7, after V lost 2 bases and J lost 6 bases. This CDR3 spans 14 amino acids. The CDR3 DNA reads as TGTGCCAGCAGCGTCCGACAGGGCAGGGATGGCTACACCTTC. Translation: CASSVRQGRDGYTF.

The J gene is TRBJ2-2, the V gene TRBV3-1 (or the pseudogene TRBV3-2); D is perhaps TRBD2 (7 bases). The CDR3 is 15 residues long. V was pared by 7 bases and J by 1 base, with 13 bases between. Germline V CDR1 and CDR2: LGHDT, YNNKEL (reference sequence). The CDR3 is CASNRGARNTGELFF. CDR3 sequence (DNA): TGTGCCAGCAACCGGGGGGCGAGGAACACCGGGGAGCTGTTTTTT.

The J gene is TRBJ1-4, the V gene TRBV6-5; 7 nucleotides line up with TRBD1. Trimming cost V 6 bases and J 8 bases; bases outside gene matches: 3. CDR3 length: 12 residues. Germline V gives CDR1 MNHEY, CDR2 SVGAGI. CDR3 bases: TGTGCCAGCAGAGCGACAGGGGAAAAACTGTTTTTT. Protein sequence: CASRATGEKLFF.

The chain links TRBV6-6 to TRBJ2-7; D gene unclear. The CDR3 totals 11 residues. V lost 5 bases, J lost 3 bases, and 5 bases lay in between. Germline CDR1 MNHNY, CDR2 SVGAGI (reference sequence). The CDR3 loop is CASSAYYEQYF. CDR3 DNA sequence: TGTGCCAGCAGTGCCTACTACGAGCAGTACTTC.

This chain uses TRBV4-2 with TRBJ2-1, with TRBD2 as a possible D gene (6 bases). The CDR3 is made up of 16 amino acids. The germline V and J ends were trimmed by 4 bases and 4 bases, with 17 bases remaining between them. In germline, CDR1 is LGHNA, CDR2 YNFKEQ. The CDR3 loop is CASSPWSSGYYNEQFF. CDR3 bases: TGTGCCAGCAGCCCATGGAGCAGCGGGTATTACAATGAGCAGTTCTTC.

This sequence joins TRBV28 and TRBJ2-5; weak D call: TRBD1 (6 bases). Germline V gene sequence: CDR1 MDHEN, CDR2 SYDVKM. The CDR3 loop spans 15 amino acids. The V and J ends lost 2 bases and 1 base respectively, with 11 bases between them. The CDR3: CASSLMGDIQETQYF. The CDR3 DNA reads as TGTGCCAGCAGTTTAATGGGGGACATCCAAGAGACCCAGTACTTC.

The genes are TRBV4-1 and TRBJ2-1; 9 nucleotides line up with TRBD1. Germline assignment: CDR1 MGHRA and CDR2 YSYEKL. V gave up 4 bases and J gave up 7 bases; unmatched junction bases: 14. This CDR3 has 17 amino acids. The CDR3 DNA follows: TGCGCCAGCAGCCCCCCCTTTCCGGGACAGGGAGGGAATGAGCAGTTCTTC. It specifies CASSPPFPGQGGNEQFF.